This is a list of T cell receptor beta chains from one sample in a study of cytomegalovirus exposure and HLA in healthy donors. Method: immunoSEQ multiplex PCR; TCRdb's copy keeps in-frame clones and lacks some. The sample includes about 160,000 clones, roughly 78% of them seen just once. Specimen: PBMCs. These receptors all stem from a man aged 35 to 55 in good health and CMV-seropositive. Each CDR3 is given with its conserved first and last residue. The D gene is left open where the match is weak. Size is stated for part of the rows, as once, few or many counts, or as a class when the clone is expanded.

-	-	TRBV4-3	TRBJ2-1	CASSQVTISYNEQFF	TGCGCCAGCAGCCAAGTTACAATCTCCTACAATGAGCAGTTCTTC
-	-	TRBV27	TRBJ1-1	CASSGYRDLNTEAFF	TGTGCCAGCAGTGGTTACAGGGATTTGAACACTGAAGCTTTCTTT
-	-	TRBV7-9	TRBJ2-7	CASSLQGGEQYF	TGTGCCAGCAGCCTCCAGGGTGGCGAGCAGTACTTC
TRBD1	few	TRBV5-1	TRBJ2-7	CASSSPDRSYEQYF	TGCGCCAGCAGCTCCCCGGACAGGTCCTACGAGCAGTACTTC
TRBD1	few	TRBV4-1	TRBJ1-1	CASSQEFLTGSVAFF	TGCGCCAGCAGCCAAGAATTCTTGACAGGGTCGGTAGCTTTCTTT
TRBD2	-	TRBV19	TRBJ2-7	CASTNGGADEQYF	TGTGCCAGTACGAACGGGGGGGCCGACGAGCAGTACTTC
-	few	TRBV20-1	TRBJ1-1	CSARLVWEAFF	TGCAGTGCTAGGTTAGTCTGGGAGGCTTTCTTT
-	-	TRBV7-2	TRBJ2-5	CASSPRGGAETQYF	TGTGCCAGCAGCCCCCGAGGAGGGGCAGAGACCCAGTACTTC
-	few	TRBV4-1	TRBJ2-7	CASSQVDRYEQYF	TGCGCCAGCAGCCAAGTCGACAGATACGAGCAGTACTTC
TRBD1	-	TRBV19	TRBJ1-3	CASSIAGTGTYSGNTIYF	TGTGCCAGTAGTATAGCCGGGACAGGGACTTACTCTGGAAACACCATATATTTT
-	-	TRBV6-4	TRBJ1-6	CASRARVGPSPLHF	TGTGCCAGCAGGGCCCGGGTGGGTCCTTCACCCCTCCACTTT
-	-	TRBV6-6	TRBJ1-1	CASSSPTDTEAFF	TGTGCCAGCAGTTCGCCGACAGACACTGAAGCTTTCTTT
-	-	TRBV6-1	TRBJ1-5	CASRGDPHSNQPQHF	TGTGCCAGCAGAGGGGATCCACATAGCAATCAGCCCCAGCATTTT